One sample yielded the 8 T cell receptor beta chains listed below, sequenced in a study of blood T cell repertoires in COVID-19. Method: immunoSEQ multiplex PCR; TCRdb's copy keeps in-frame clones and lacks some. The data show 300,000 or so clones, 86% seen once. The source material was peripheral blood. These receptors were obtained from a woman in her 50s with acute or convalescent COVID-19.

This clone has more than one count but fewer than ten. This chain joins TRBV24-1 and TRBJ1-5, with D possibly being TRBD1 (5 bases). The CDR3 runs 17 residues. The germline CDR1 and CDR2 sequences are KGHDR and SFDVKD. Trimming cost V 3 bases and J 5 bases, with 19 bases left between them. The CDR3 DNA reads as TGTGCCACCAGTGATCCTGACCTTTCTGGGGCCGATCAGCCCCAGCATTTT. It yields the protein CATSDPDLSGADQPQHF.

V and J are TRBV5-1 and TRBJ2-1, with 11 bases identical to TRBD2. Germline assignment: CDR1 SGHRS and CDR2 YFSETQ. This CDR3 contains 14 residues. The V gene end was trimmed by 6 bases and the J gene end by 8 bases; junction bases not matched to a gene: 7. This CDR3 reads CASTRSGRAYEQFF. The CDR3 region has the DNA TGCGCCAGCACCCGTAGCGGGAGGGCGTATGAGCAGTTCTTC. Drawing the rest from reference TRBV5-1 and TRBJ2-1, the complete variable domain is KAGVTQTPRYLIKTRGQQVTLSCSPISGHRSVSWYQQTPGQGLQFLFEYFSETQRNKGNFPGRFSGRQFSNSRSEMNVSTLELGDSALYLCASTRSGRAYEQFFGPGTRLTVL.

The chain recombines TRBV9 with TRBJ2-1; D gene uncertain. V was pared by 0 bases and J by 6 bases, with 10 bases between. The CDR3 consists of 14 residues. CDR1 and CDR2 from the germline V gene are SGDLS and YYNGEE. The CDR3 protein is CASSVGPTLNEQFF. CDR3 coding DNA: TGTGCCAGCAGCGTAGGCCCCACTCTCAATGAGCAGTTCTTC.

CDR3 amino acids: CASSERTPEQFF. CDR3 DNA sequence: TGTGCCAGCAGTGAAAGGACACCCGAGCAGTTCTTC. This chain links TRBV2 with TRBJ2-1, with a weak D call TRBD1 (5 bases). The CDR3 runs to 12 residues. Germline CDR1 SNHLY, CDR2 FYNNEI. V lost 2 bases to trimming and J lost 10 bases, with 9 bases between them.

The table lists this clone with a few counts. CDR3 loop: CASRRQGDEKLFF. The DNA of the CDR3 is TGTGCCAGCAGGAGACAGGGGGACGAAAAACTGTTTTTT. The chain couples TRBV27 to TRBJ1-4; 9 nucleotides align to TRBD1. The germline V gene encodes CDR1 MNHEY and CDR2 SMNVEV (reference sequence). The CDR3 runs 13 residues. Trimming took 6 bases from V and 8 from J; bases not matched to a gene: 4.

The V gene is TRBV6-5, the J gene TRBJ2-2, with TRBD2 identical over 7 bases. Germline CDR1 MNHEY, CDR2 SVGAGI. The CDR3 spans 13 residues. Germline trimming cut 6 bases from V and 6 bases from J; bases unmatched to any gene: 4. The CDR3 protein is CASRRLAPGELFF. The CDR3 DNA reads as TGTGCCAGCAGAAGACTAGCCCCCGGGGAGCTGTTTTTT.

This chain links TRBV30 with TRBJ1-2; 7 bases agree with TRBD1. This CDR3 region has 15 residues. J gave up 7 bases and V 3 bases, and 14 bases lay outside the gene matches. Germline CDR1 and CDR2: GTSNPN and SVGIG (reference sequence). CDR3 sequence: CAWSLGPTGVGGYTF. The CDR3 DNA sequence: TGTGCCTGGAGCTTAGGCCCTACAGGGGTGGGTGGCTACACCTTC.

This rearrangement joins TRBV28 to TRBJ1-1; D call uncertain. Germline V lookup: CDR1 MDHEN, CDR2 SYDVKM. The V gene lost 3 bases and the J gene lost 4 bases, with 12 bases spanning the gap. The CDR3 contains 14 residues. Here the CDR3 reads CASSFPLRSTEAFF. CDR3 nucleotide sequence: TGTGCCAGCAGTTTTCCGTTGAGGTCCACTGAAGCTTTCTTT.